The 31 T cell receptor beta chains listed next were all sequenced from one sample in a study of CD4 T cells in relation to SARS-CoV-2 and coronaviruses (dated by TCRdb to the early 2020s). Library preparation was by the immunoSEQ multiplex PCR assay. Imported from immuneACCESS, the table was reduced by TCRdb to in-frame sequences with V and J called. These copies leave out some clones; in studies compared against another copy, an unresolved V gene accounts for under half, and the cause of the remainder is not known. The table for this sample lists 35,000 to 45,000 clones; 70% to 85% of them were counted only once. The ten top clones hold around 20% of the sample. These receptors are not linked to any known antigen. The sample was memory CD4+ T cells from PBMCs, cultured in vitro. Sample cell subset or site, as interpreted from the label and publication: memory (non-naive) CD4+ T cells. The receptors stem from an adult with COVID-19.

The chain couples TRBV24-1 to TRBJ2-3; D unclear. The germline CDR1 and CDR2 sequences are KGHDR and SFDVKD. The CDR3 totals 15 residues. V was pared by 4 bases and J by 1 base, with 11 bases between. The CDR3 region has the DNA TGTGCCACCAGTGACTTAGGAGAGGGCACAGATACGCAGTATTTT. Protein: CATSDLGEGTDTQYF.

This clone was counted once. V and J are TRBV19 and TRBJ2-5; D not certain. Trimming took 0 bases from V and 9 from J, leaving 20 bases between them. Per germline, CDR1 LNHDA and CDR2 SQIVND (reference sequence). The CDR3 runs 16 residues. CDR3 protein: CASSIDSAPIPRPQYF. In DNA, the CDR3 is TGTGCCAGTAGTATAGATTCCGCGCCCATACCTCGGCCCCAGTACTTC. Combining the CDR3 with reference TRBV19 and TRBJ2-5 gives the whole variable domain DGGITQSPKYLFRKEGQNVTLSCEQNLNHDAMYWYRQDPGQGLRLIYYSQIVNDFQKGDIAEGYSVSREKKESFPLTVTSAQKNPTAFYLCASSIDSAPIPRPQYFGPGTRLLVL.

This chain uses TRBV12-3 or TRBV12-4 with TRBJ2-3; TRBD1 agrees at 7 bases. CDR3 length: 13 amino acids. With V trimmed by 1 base and J by 9 bases, 4 bases remained unmatched. Here the CDR3 reads CASSLDRTGTQYF. The CDR3 coding sequence is TGTGCCAGCAGTTTAGATAGGACAGGAACGCAGTATTTT.

This clone was seen a single time. CDR3 in amino acids: CATSDRGTSGSLDTQYF. The CDR3 region has the DNA TGTGCCACCAGTGATCGAGGGACTAGCGGGAGCCTGGATACGCAGTATTTT. The J gene is TRBJ2-3, the V gene TRBV24-1; 14 nucleotides line up with TRBD2. This CDR3 spans 17 amino acids. Germline V lookup: CDR1 KGHDR, CDR2 SFDVKD. Unmatched junction bases numbered 7, after V lost 3 bases and J lost 6 bases.

The V call is TRBV25-1, the J call TRBJ2-7, with D uncertain. This CDR3 comprises 11 residues. Trimming took 7 bases from V and 4 from J, leaving 8 bases between them. Germline V gene data show CDR1 as MGHDK and CDR2 as SYGVNS. CDR3 in amino acids: CASIGKYEQYF. The CDR3 DNA reads as TGTGCCAGCATTGGAAAGTACGAGCAGTACTTC.

The chain recombines TRBV6-5 with TRBJ1-3, with D perhaps TRBD1 (6 bases). Germline lookup yields CDR1 MNHEY and CDR2 SVGAGI. The length of the CDR3 is 14 residues. V lost 7 bases, J lost 2 bases, and 12 bases lay in between. CDR3 sequence (DNA): TGTGCCAGCAAAGTACAGGGCCCTGGAAACACCATATATTTT. Translation: CASKVQGPGNTIYF.

This chain joins TRBV19 and TRBJ1-5, with D uncertain. Germline CDR1 LNHDA, CDR2 SQIVND (reference sequence). V was cut by 4 bases and J by 0 bases, with 10 bases left in between. The CDR3 has 15 amino acids. CDR3 residues: CASSNLGSSNQPQHF. The DNA for the CDR3 is TGTGCCAGTAGTAATTTAGGGAGTAGCAATCAGCCCCAGCATTTT.

This chain links TRBV27 with TRBJ2-2; 11 positions agree with TRBD2. V trimming: 2 bases; J trimming: 7 bases; junction bases outside the gene matches: 6. Germline lookup yields CDR1 MNHEY and CDR2 SMNVEV (reference sequence). This CDR3 spans 16 amino acids. DNA of the CDR3: TGTGCCAGCAGTTTAAATGTAGCGGGAGGGCACGGGGAGCTGTTTTTT. This encodes CASSLNVAGGHGELFF.

The chain has TRBV27 and TRBJ2-1, with 7 positions matching TRBD2. This CDR3 region has 17 residues. J was trimmed by 0 bases and V by 2 bases; bases with no gene match: 7. Germline CDR1 and CDR2: MNHEY and SMNVEV (reference sequence). Here the CDR3 reads CASSLGVAGSSYNEQFF. Here the CDR3 DNA reads TGTGCCAGCAGTTTAGGGGTAGCGGGCAGCTCCTACAATGAGCAGTTCTTC.

The genes are TRBV7-2 and TRBJ2-5; D not certain. Germline V lookup: CDR1 SGHTA, CDR2 FQGNSA. V was shortened by 3 bases and J by 1 base, with 3 bases between the two germline ends. The CDR3 is 12 amino acids. The CDR3: CASSLTQETQYF. CDR3 nucleotides: TGTGCCAGCAGCTTGACCCAAGAGACCCAGTACTTC.

The J gene is TRBJ2-3, the V gene TRBV10-1; tentatively, D is TRBD2 (7 bases). Germline V lookup: CDR1 WNHNN, CDR2 SYGVQD (reference sequence). This CDR3 is 15 amino acids long. V lost 8 bases, J lost 3 bases, and 18 bases lay in between. CDR3 region: CASSTPGEGTDTQYF. The CDR3, as DNA: TGCGCCAGCTCAACCCCAGGGGAGGGAACAGATACGCAGTATTTT.

The CDR3 sequence is CASSDYFGSQTDTQYF. CDR3 nucleotides: TGTGCCAGCAGTGACTATTTTGGGTCCCAGACAGATACGCAGTATTTT. V is TRBV9 and J is TRBJ2-3; a possible D gene is TRBD2 (5 bases). This CDR3 spans 16 amino acids. V lost 5 bases and J lost 3, with 19 bases in between. Germline V gene sequence: CDR1 SGDLS, CDR2 YYNGEE.

This rearrangement joins TRBV7-2 to TRBJ2-3, with unresolved D. Trimming cost V 0 bases and J 0 bases, with 1 base left between them. The CDR3 totals 13 residues. Germline loops: CDR1 SGHTA, CDR2 FQGNSA. For the CDR3, the DNA is TGTGCCAGCAGCTTAGCCAGCACAGATACGCAGTATTTT. Translating gives CASSLASTDTQYF.

The rearrangement links TRBV19 to TRBJ2-1; perhaps TRBD1 as D (5 bases). V lost 3 bases, J lost 4 bases, and 10 bases lay in between. The germline gives CDR1 LNHDA, CDR2 SQIVND (reference sequence). The CDR3 length is 14 residues. The CDR3 sequence: CASSIGSGYNEQFF. The CDR3 region has the DNA TGTGCCAGTAGTATCGGGTCAGGGTACAATGAGCAGTTCTTC.

The chain carries TRBV5-4 and TRBJ1-2, with 7 positions matching TRBD1. Trimming cost V 3 bases and J 6 bases; bases outside gene matches: 11. Germline CDR1 SGHNT, CDR2 YYREEE (reference sequence). The CDR3 runs 15 residues. The CDR3 nucleotides are TGTGCCAGCAGCTCGGGACAGCCAGTTGGACATGGCTACACCTTC. Translated: CASSSGQPVGHGYTF. Based on the CDR3 plus reference TRBV5-4 and TRBJ1-2, the full variable domain is ETGVTQSPTHLIKTRGQQVTLRCSSQSGHNTVSWYQQALGQGPQFIFQYYREEENGRGNFPPRFSGLQFPNYSSELNVNALELDDSALYLCASSSGQPVGHGYTFGSGTRLTVV.

This chain joins TRBV3-1 (or the pseudogene TRBV3-2) and TRBJ1-1, with D perhaps TRBD1 (6 bases). The CDR3 sequence is 12 residues long. CDR1 is LGHDT and CDR2 is YNNKEL in the germline V gene (reference sequence). The germline V and J ends were trimmed by 3 bases and 10 bases, with 12 bases remaining between them. The CDR3 loop reads CASSHQGLGAFF. The DNA for the CDR3 is TGTGCCAGCAGCCACCAGGGGCTCGGAGCTTTCTTT.

The chain is built from TRBV7-2 and TRBJ2-3, with unresolved D. The V gene lost 7 bases and the J gene lost 0 bases, with 11 bases spanning the gap. The CDR3 sequence is 14 residues long. Germline values: CDR1 SGHTA, CDR2 FQGNSA. CDR3 amino acids: CASNPTFSTDTQYF. As DNA, the CDR3 is TGTGCCAGCAACCCAACCTTTAGCACAGATACGCAGTATTTT.

V usage is TRBV6-5 and J usage is TRBJ2-5, with D perhaps given as TRBD1 or TRBD2 (5 bases each). CDR1 MNHEY and CDR2 SVGAGI come from the germline V gene. With 5 bases removed from V and 5 bases from J, the gap between germline ends came to 12 bases. The CDR3 contains 13 residues. CDR3 sequence reads: CASSRGVWETQYF. Here the CDR3 DNA reads TGTGCCAGCAGTAGAGGGGTCTGGGAGACCCAGTACTTC.

V gene TRBV2 combines with J gene TRBJ1-5; D not certain. V lost 1 base and J lost 2, with 12 bases in between. Germline V gene sequence: CDR1 SNHLY, CDR2 FYNNEI. CDR3 length: 16 amino acids. In DNA form, the CDR3 reads TGTGCCAGCAGTGAAGGGCAGACGTTTCGCAATCAGCCCCAGCATTTT. This gives the protein CASSEGQTFRNQPQHF.

The chain carries TRBV5-1 and TRBJ2-5, with D uncertain. The CDR3 consists of 13 residues. V was clipped by 0 bases and J by 4 bases, with 7 bases between them. From germline, CDR1 is SGHRS and CDR2 YFSETQ. In nucleotides, the CDR3 is TGCGCCAGCAGCTTGGGGAATCGAGAGACCCAGTACTTC. Residues: CASSLGNRETQYF.

The J gene is TRBJ2-4, the V gene TRBV29-1, with 9 bases aligning to TRBD1. Trimming at V came to 5 bases and at J to 7 bases, leaving 12 bases not matched to a gene. The CDR3 runs 15 residues. Germline V CDR1 and CDR2: SQVTM, ANQGSEA. The CDR3 DNA follows: TGCAGCGTTCATTCCGGGACAGGGTCCGTGAACATTCAGTACTTC. This sequence encodes CSVHSGTGSVNIQYF.

This chain joins TRBV28 and TRBJ1-6; 9 bases are shared with TRBD1. Per germline, CDR1 MDHEN and CDR2 SYDVKM. The V gene end was trimmed by 6 bases and the J gene end by 10 bases; junction bases not matched to a gene: 4. CDR3 length: 13 residues. CDR3 sequence: CASRGQGWSPLHF. The CDR3 coding sequence is TGTGCCAGCAGGGGACAGGGTTGGTCACCCCTCCACTTT.

The V call is TRBV19, the J call TRBJ2-7; TRBD1 is a possible D gene (6 bases). Germline CDR1 is LNHDA and CDR2 is SQIVND (reference sequence). With 3 bases removed from V and 9 bases from J, the gap between germline ends came to 15 bases. The CDR3 length is 13 residues. The CDR3 DNA reads TGTGCCAGTAGTATGGGACACTTTACGAGGCAGTACTTC. Encoded protein: CASSMGHFTRQYF. The full variable domain, completed using reference TRBV19 and TRBJ2-7, is DGGITQSPKYLFRKEGQNVTLSCEQNLNHDAMYWYRQDPGQGLRLIYYSQIVNDFQKGDIAEGYSVSREKKESFPLTVTSAQKNPTAFYLCASSMGHFTRQYFGPGTRLTVT.

This chain joins TRBV5-4 and TRBJ1-1; 9 bases are a match to TRBD1. Germline V CDR1 and CDR2: SGHNT, YYREEE (reference sequence). The junction had 16 bases not matched to a gene; V was cut back by 3 bases and J by 1 base. The CDR3 consists of 19 residues. The CDR3 is CASSSGQGLYWRGNTEAFF. The CDR3 coding sequence is TGTGCCAGCAGCTCAGGACAGGGGCTATACTGGAGGGGGAACACTGAAGCTTTCTTT. Combining the CDR3 with reference TRBV5-4 and TRBJ1-1 gives the whole variable domain ETGVTQSPTHLIKTRGQQVTLRCSSQSGHNTVSWYQQALGQGPQFIFQYYREEENGRGNFPPRFSGLQFPNYSSELNVNALELDDSALYLCASSSGQGLYWRGNTEAFFGQGTRLTVV.

The V call is TRBV19, the J call TRBJ2-3; D is ambiguous. The V gene lost 7 bases and the J gene lost 1 base, with 9 bases spanning the gap. The CDR3 runs to 13 residues. Germline CDR1 is LNHDA and CDR2 is SQIVND (reference sequence). The CDR3 region has the DNA TGTGCCAGTACCAACTCAGGCACAGATACGCAGTATTTT. It is translated as CASTNSGTDTQYF.

The V gene is TRBV10-3, the J gene TRBJ2-5, with D perhaps matching TRBD1 (6 bases). The CDR3 covers 14 residues. The germline V and J ends were trimmed by 5 bases and 0 bases, with 10 bases remaining between them. Germline-derived CDR1 and CDR2 are ENHRY and SYGVKD. CDR3 region: CAISYRTDQETQYF. CDR3 nucleotide sequence: TGTGCCATCAGTTATCGGACAGACCAAGAGACCCAGTACTTC.

V is TRBV25-1 and J is TRBJ1-3; no reliable D call. Germline V lookup: CDR1 MGHDK, CDR2 SYGVNS. The CDR3 length is 13 residues. Between the trimmed V and J ends, which lost 10 bases and 0 bases, there was a span of 10 bases. The CDR3 reads CATRQSSGNTIYF. The CDR3 DNA reads as TGTGCCACCCGTCAGAGCTCTGGAAACACCATATATTTT.

The V call is TRBV24-1, the J call TRBJ2-3; 8 bases match TRBD2. There are 15 residues in the CDR3. Germline assignment: CDR1 KGHDR and CDR2 SFDVKD. V shed 1 base, J shed 2 bases, and the junction held 1 base outside the gene matches. For the CDR3, the DNA is TGTGCCACCAGTGATTTAGCGGGAGACACAGATACGCAGTATTTT. Protein product: CATSDLAGDTDTQYF.

This clone occurred once. CDR3 nucleotide sequence: TGTGCCAGCAGGTTACTAGCGGAGGGAGGTTCCCAGTACTTC. Its protein product is CASRLLAEGGSQYF. The chain combines TRBV7-6 with TRBJ2-5, with 8 bases matching TRBD2. CDR1 is SGHVS and CDR2 is FNYEAQ in the germline V gene. Trimming cost V 6 bases and J 9 bases; bases outside gene matches: 12. The CDR3 consists of 14 residues.

Only a few counts were recorded for this clone. The V and J genes are TRBV19 and TRBJ2-3; TRBD1 matches at 10 bases. Germline trimming cut 3 bases from V and 5 bases from J; bases unmatched to any gene: 2. The CDR3 has 14 amino acids. The germline gives CDR1 LNHDA, CDR2 SQIVND (reference sequence). The CDR3 DNA reads TGTGCCAGTAGTATGGGACAGGGGTTAGATACGCAGTATTTT. Amino acids: CASSMGQGLDTQYF.

The chain uses TRBV6-5 and TRBJ2-7, with 8 bases lining up with TRBD1. In germline, CDR1 is MNHEY, CDR2 SVGAGI. Trimming took 6 bases from V and 4 from J; bases not matched to a gene: 11. The CDR3 runs to 15 residues. The CDR3 loop is CASRQGVWLGYEQYF. The DNA of the CDR3 is TGTGCCAGCAGACAGGGGGTTTGGCTTGGGTACGAGCAGTACTTC.